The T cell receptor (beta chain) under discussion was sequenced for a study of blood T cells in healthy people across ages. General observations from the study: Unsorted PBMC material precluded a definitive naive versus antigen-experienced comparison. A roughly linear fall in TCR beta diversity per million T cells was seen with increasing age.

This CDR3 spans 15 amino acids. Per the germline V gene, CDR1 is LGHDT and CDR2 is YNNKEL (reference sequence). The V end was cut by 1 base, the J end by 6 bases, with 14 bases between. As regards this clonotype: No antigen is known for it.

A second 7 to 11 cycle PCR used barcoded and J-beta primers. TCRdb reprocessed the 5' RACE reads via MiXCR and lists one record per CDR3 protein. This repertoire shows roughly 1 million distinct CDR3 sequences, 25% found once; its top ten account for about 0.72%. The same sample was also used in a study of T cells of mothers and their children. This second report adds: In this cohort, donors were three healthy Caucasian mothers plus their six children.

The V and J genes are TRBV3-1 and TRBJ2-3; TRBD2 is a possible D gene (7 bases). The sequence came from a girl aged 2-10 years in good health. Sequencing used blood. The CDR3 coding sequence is TGTGCCAGCAGCCAAGTGGGGGGGGCCGTGGATACGCAGTATTTT. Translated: CASSQVGGAVDTQYF.